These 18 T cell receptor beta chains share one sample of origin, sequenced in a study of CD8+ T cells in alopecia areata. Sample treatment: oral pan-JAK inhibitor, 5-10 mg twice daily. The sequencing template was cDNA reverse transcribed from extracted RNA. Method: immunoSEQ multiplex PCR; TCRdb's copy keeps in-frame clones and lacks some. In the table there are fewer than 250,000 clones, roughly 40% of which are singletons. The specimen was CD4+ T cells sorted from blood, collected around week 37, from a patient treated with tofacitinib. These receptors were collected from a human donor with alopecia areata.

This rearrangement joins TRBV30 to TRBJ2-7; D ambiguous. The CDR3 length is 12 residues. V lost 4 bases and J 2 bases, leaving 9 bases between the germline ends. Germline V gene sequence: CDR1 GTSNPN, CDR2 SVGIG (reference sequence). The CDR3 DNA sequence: TGTGCCTGGACGGTGCAGGCCTACGAGCAGTACTTC. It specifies CAWTVQAYEQYF.

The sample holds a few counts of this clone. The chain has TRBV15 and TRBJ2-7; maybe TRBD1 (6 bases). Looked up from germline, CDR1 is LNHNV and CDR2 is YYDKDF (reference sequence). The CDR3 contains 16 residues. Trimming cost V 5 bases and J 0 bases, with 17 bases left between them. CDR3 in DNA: TGTGCCACCAGCCCCTTAAGCCGGACAGCCTCCTACGAGCAGTACTTC. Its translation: CATSPLSRTASYEQYF.

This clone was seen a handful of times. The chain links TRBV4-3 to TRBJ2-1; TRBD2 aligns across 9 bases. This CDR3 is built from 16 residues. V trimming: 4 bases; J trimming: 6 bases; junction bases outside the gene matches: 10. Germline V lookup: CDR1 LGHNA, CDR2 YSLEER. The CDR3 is CASSLRGVAGVNEQFF. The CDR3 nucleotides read TGCGCCAGCAGCCTCCGGGGGGTAGCGGGAGTCAATGAGCAGTTCTTC.

The CDR3 DNA reads TGTGCCAGCAGTCCAGAGACTAGCGGCAAGACCTACGAGCAGTACTTC. Its protein product is CASSPETSGKTYEQYF. The chain employs TRBV25-1 and TRBJ2-7; 9 nucleotides line up with TRBD2. The CDR3 has 16 residues. Germline assignment: CDR1 MGHDK and CDR2 SYGVNS. Unmatched junction bases numbered 10, after V lost 5 bases and J lost 2 bases.

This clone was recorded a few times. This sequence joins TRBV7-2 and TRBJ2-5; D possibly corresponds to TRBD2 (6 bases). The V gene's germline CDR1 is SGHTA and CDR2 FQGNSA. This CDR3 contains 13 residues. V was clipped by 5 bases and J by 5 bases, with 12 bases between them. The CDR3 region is CASSPGGRETQYF. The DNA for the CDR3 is TGTGCCAGCAGCCCCGGAGGGCGGGAGACCCAGTACTTC.

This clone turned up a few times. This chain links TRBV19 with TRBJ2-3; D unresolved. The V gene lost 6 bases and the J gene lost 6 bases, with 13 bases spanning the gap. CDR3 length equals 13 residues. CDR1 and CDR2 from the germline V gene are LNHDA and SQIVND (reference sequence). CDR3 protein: CASSISPRDTQYF. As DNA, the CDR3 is TGTGCCAGTAGCATCTCACCTCGGGATACGCAGTATTTT.

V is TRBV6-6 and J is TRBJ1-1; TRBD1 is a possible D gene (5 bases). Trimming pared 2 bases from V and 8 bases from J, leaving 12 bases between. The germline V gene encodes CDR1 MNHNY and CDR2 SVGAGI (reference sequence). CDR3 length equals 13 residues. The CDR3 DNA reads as TGTGCCAGCAGTTACCGAACCGGGACCGAAGCTTTCTTT. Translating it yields CASSYRTGTEAFF.

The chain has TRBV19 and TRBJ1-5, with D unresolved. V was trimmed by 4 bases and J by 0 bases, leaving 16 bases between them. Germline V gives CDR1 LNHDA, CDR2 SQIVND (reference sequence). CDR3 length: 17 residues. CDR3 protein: CASSNRTFGSSNQPQHF. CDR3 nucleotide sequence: TGTGCCAGTAGTAATCGGACTTTCGGAAGTAGCAATCAGCCCCAGCATTTT.

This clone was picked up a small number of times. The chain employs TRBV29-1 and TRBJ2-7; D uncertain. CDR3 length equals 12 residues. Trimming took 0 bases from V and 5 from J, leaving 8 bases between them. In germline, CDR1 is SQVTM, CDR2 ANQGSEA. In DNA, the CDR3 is TGCAGCGTTGAAGATGCCGGAGACGAGCAGTACTTC. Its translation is CSVEDAGDEQYF.

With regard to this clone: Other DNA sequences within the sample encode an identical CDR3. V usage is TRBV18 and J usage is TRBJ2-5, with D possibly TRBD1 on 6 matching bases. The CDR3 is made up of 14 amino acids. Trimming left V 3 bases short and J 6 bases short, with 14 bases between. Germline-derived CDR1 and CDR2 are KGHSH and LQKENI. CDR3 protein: CASSPEQGGKTQYF. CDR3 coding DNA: TGTGCCAGCTCACCTGAACAGGGTGGGAAGACCCAGTACTTC.

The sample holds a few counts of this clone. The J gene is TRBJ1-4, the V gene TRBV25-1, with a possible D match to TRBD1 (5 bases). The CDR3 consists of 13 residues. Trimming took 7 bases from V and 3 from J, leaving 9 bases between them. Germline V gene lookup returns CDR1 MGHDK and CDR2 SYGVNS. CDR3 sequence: CASKGPANEKLFF. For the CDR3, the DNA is TGTGCCAGCAAGGGACCCGCTAATGAAAAACTGTTTTTT. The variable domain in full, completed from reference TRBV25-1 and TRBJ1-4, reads EADIYQTPRYLVIGTGKKITLECSQTMGHDKMYWYQQDPGMELHLIHYSYGVNSTEKGDLSSESTVSRIRTEHFPLTLESARPSHTSQYLCASKGPANEKLFFGSGTQLSVL.

The CDR3 loop is CASSQKQADFLIADTQYF. The CDR3 DNA is TGCGCCAGCAGCCAAAAACAGGCAGATTTTCTGATAGCAGATACGCAGTATTTT. This chain links TRBV4-3 with TRBJ2-3; D may be TRBD1 (5 bases). The germline gives CDR1 LGHNA, CDR2 YSLEER. Trimming shortened V by 2 bases and J by 4 bases, and 22 bases separated the two germline ends. The CDR3 length is 18 residues.

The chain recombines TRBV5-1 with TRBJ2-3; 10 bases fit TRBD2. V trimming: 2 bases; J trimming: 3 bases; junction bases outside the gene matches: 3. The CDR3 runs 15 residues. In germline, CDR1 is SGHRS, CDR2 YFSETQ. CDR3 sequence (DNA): TGCGCCAGCAGCTTTGCTAGCGGGAGAACAGATACGCAGTATTTT. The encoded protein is CASSFASGRTDTQYF.

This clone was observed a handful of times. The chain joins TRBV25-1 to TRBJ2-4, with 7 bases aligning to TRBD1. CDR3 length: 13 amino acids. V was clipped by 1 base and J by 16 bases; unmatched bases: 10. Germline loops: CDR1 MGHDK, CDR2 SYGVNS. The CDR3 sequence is CASSESNPDRYYF. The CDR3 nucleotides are TGTGCCAGCAGTGAATCAAACCCGGACAGGTACTACTTC. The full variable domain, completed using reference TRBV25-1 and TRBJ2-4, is EADIYQTPRYLVIGTGKKITLECSQTMGHDKMYWYQQDPGMELHLIHYSYGVNSTEKGDLSSESTVSRIRTEHFPLTLESARPSHTSQYLCASSESNPDRYYFGAGTRLSVL.

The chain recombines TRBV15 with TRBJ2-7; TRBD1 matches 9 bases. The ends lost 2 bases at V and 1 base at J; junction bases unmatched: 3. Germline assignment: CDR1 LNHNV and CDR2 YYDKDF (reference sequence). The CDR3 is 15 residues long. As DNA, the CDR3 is TGTGCCACCAGCAGACGGGACAGGGAGTCCTACGAGCAGTACTTC. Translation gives CATSRRDRESYEQYF.

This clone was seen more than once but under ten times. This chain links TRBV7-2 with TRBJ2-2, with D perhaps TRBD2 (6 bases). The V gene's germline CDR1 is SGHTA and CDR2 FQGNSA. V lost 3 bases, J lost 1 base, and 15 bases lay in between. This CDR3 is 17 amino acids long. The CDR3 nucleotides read TGTGCCAGCAGCTTCCCAGAGGGGACTCGGAACACCGGGGAGCTGTTTTTT. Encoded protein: CASSFPEGTRNTGELFF.

The CDR3 is CASSRERNTEAFF. The CDR3 coding sequence is TGTGCCAGCTCAAGGGAAAGGAACACTGAAGCTTTCTTT. The V and J genes are TRBV18 and TRBJ1-1; D unresolved. V was shortened by 5 bases and J by 1 base, with 8 bases between the two germline ends. CDR1 and CDR2 from the germline V gene are KGHSH and LQKENI. The CDR3 has 13 amino acids. The complete variable domain, with remaining parts taken from reference TRBV18 and TRBJ1-1, reads NAGVMQNPRHLVRRRGQEARLRCSPMKGHSHVYWYRQLPEEGLKFMVYLQKENIIDESGMPKERFSAEFPKEGPSILRIQQVVRGDSAAYFCASSRERNTEAFFGQGTRLTVV.

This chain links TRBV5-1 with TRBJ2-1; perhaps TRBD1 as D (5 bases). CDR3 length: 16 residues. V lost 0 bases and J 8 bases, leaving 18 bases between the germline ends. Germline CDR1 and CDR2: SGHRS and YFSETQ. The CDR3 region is CASSLAPPAQAHEQFF. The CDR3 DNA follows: TGCGCCAGCAGCTTGGCCCCCCCCGCACAGGCGCATGAGCAGTTCTTC.